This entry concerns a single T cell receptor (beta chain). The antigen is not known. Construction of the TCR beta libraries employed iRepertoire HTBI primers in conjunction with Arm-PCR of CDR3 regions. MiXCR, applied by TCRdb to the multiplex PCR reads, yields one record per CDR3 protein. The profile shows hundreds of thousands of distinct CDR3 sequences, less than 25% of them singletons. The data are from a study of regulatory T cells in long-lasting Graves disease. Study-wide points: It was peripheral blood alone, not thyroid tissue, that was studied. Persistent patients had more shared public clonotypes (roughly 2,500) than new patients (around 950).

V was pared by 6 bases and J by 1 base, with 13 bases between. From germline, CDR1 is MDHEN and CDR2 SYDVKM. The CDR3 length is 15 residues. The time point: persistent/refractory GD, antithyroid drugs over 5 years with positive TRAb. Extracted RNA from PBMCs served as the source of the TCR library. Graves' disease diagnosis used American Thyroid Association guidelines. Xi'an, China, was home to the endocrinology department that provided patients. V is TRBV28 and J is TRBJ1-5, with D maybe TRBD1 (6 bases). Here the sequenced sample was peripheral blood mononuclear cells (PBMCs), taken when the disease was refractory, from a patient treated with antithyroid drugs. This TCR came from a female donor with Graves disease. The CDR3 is CASRVQGLSNQPQHF. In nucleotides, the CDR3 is TGTGCCAGCAGGGTACAGGGTCTCAGCAATCAGCCCCAGCATTTT.